Listed below are T cell receptor beta chains from one sample, sequenced in a study of blood T cell repertoires in COVID-19. Clones were sequenced by immunoSEQ multiplex PCR, and TCRdb holds only the in-frame ones, with some missing. The profile shows about 170,000 clones, about 85% of them singletons. Sequenced sample: peripheral blood. These receptors were collected from a man older than 75 with COVID-19, enrolled during active disease. Both conserved end residues are trimmed from each CDR3. Each record gives: V gene, CDR3 protein.

v_call: TRBV2
cdr3_aa: ASNSGTTADTQY

v_call: TRBV6-5
cdr3_aa: ASTLTSVTYNEQF

v_call: TRBV7-8
cdr3_aa: ASSLVYAGAGNTIY

v_call: TRBV12-5
cdr3_aa: ASGLLTGLNTGELF

v_call: TRBV4-2
cdr3_aa: ASSQDPVGQANEKLF

v_call: TRBV6-5
cdr3_aa: ASSYSTGEETQY

v_call: TRBV7-2
cdr3_aa: ASSLRGHDEKLF

v_call: TRBV5-1
cdr3_aa: ATQPGQGVGEQY

v_call: TRBV5-6
cdr3_aa: ASSLVYQGMFAQY

v_call: TRBV4-1
cdr3_aa: ASSLGTGLNYGYT

v_call: TRBV6-5
cdr3_aa: ASSYSKTGQETQY

v_call: TRBV19
cdr3_aa: ASSMEQGSDTQY

v_call: TRBV3-1/TRBV3-2
cdr3_aa: ASSQAGQPNYGYT

v_call: TRBV7-2
cdr3_aa: ASSQGDGSFYGYT

v_call: TRBV6-5
cdr3_aa: ASSYTDRAYAEAF

v_call: TRBV5-1
cdr3_aa: ASSWGGPDEKLF